This TCR beta chain was recovered during a study of T cell responses to AZD1222 COVID-19 vaccine. The study's findings and limits: At 160-218 and 743-854, vaccine-associated CD4 TCRs were dominant, and they spanned spike. Donors were largely white British and mainly female; clonal diversity was possibly underestimated. The study reported that nearly half of spike-specific TCRs target unmutated variant regions.

Comments on this clone: Antigen unknown.

The protocol was immunoSEQ multiplex PCR, while the TCRdb copy is restricted to in-frame clones and leaves out a portion. The sample has about 60,000 clones, about 90% seen once. Germline V gene lookup returns CDR1 SGHTA and CDR2 FQGTGA. CDR3 length: 15 amino acids. J was trimmed by 6 bases and V by 0 bases; bases with no gene match: 4. The chain recombines TRBV7-3 with TRBJ2-2; 7 nucleotides agree with TRBD1. This specimen consisted of peripheral blood, obtained on day 0 of AZD1222 vaccination. This sequence originates from an adult in good health. CDR3 nucleotide sequence: TGTGCCAGCAGCTTAACAGGGGGCTATCCCGGGGAGCTGTTTTTT. This translates into CASSLTGGYPGELFF.